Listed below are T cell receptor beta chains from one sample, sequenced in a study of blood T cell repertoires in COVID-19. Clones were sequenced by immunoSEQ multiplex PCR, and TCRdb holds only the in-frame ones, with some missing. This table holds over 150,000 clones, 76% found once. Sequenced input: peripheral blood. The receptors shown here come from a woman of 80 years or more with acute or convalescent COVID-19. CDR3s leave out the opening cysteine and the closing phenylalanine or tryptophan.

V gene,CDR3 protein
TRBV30,AWSVIVGLNSPLH
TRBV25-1,ASSEWGRGNTGELF
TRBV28,ASSSGEGGSPLH
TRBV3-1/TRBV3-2,ASSRIDRNYNEQF
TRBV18,ASSPETDTQY
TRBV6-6,ASSPGQGLTQY
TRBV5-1,ASSLPSAGGYEQY
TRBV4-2,ASSQRENNEQF
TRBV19,ASSHGQLSHYGYT
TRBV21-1,ASRVTGHSNQPQH
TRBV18,ASSSQGARETQY
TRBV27,ASKRPPSSRNLYGYT
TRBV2,ASRGSTGANVLT
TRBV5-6,ASSFAGNNEQF
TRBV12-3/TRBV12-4,ASSGDSNTEAF
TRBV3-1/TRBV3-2,ASSQDQARGREVLYGYT